These 28 T cell receptor beta chains were all obtained from the same sample, sequenced in a study of OX40 agonist ivuxolimab in advanced cancers. Using immunoSEQ multiplex PCR, the repertoire was profiled, and TCRdb retains in-frame clones only, with some absent. Found here are approximately 70,000 clones, 80% to 90% of them singletons; the top ten hold around 1%. The source material was CD4+ or CD8+ T cells sorted from blood, sampled in a trial of the OX40 agonist ivuxolimab. These receptor sequences come from an adult with an advanced solid tumor such as melanoma, head and neck, liver or kidney cancer.

The chain carries TRBV13 and TRBJ2-3; D remains unclear. V lost 0 bases and J lost 4, with 5 bases in between. The germline V gene has CDR1 PRHDT and CDR2 FYEKMQ (reference sequence). There are 13 residues in the CDR3. The CDR3 DNA reads TGTGCCAGCAGCTTAGGCGGTGCAGATACGCAGTATTTT. It specifies CASSLGGADTQYF.

Worth noting for this clone: A read error may produce the germline difference seen at one junction end. This chain connects TRBV10-3 to TRBJ2-6; no clear D. Germline CDR1 ENHRY, CDR2 SYGVKD. The CDR3 totals 15 residues. CDR3 in DNA: TGTGCCATCAGCCTTACGCCCTCTGAGGCCAACGTCCTGACTTTC. Amino acids: CAISLTPSEANVLTF.

This rearrangement joins TRBV4-1 to TRBJ1-2, with a weak D call TRBD1 (5 bases). The V and J ends lost 3 bases and 8 bases respectively, with 16 bases between them. The CDR3 length is 14 residues. Germline CDR1 and CDR2: MGHRA and YSYEKL. CDR3 amino acids: CASSQPGTVTGYTF. CDR3 nucleotide sequence: TGCGCCAGCAGCCAGCCCGGGACGGTAACGGGCTACACCTTC.

Concerning this clone: An end of the junction does not agree with germline; a read error may underlie this. This chain uses TRBV7-2 with TRBJ2-1; TRBD2 matches at 9 bases. The CDR3 is 16 amino acids. Germline assignment: CDR1 SGHTA and CDR2 FQGNSA. Here the CDR3 reads CASSLAGFPSYNEQFF. Here the CDR3 DNA reads TGTGCCAGCAGCCTAGCGGGATTTCCCTCCTACAATGAGCAGTTCTTC.

The chain is built from TRBV28 and TRBJ2-3; 7 nucleotides line up with TRBD1. This CDR3 has 17 amino acids. Trimming took 1 base from V and 2 from J; bases not matched to a gene: 9. Per the germline V gene, CDR1 is MDHEN and CDR2 is SYDVKM. The CDR3 protein is CASSLLPATGNTDTQYF. Written as DNA, the CDR3 is TGTGCCAGCAGTTTATTGCCCGCGACAGGGAACACAGATACGCAGTATTTT. Together with reference TRBV28 and TRBJ2-3, the CDR3 gives the full variable domain: DVKVTQSSRYLVKRTGEKVFLECVQDMDHENMFWYRQDPGLGLRLIYFSYDVKMKEKGDIPEGYSVSREKKERFSLILESASTNQTSMYLCASSLLPATGNTDTQYFGPGTRLTVL.

The chain combines TRBV5-8 with TRBJ2-1; the match to TRBD1 covers 9 bases. With 1 base clipped from V and 3 bases from J, the junction kept 5 bases outside the gene matches. CDR1 and CDR2 (germline): SGHTS, YDEGEE. The CDR3 covers 16 residues. This CDR3 reads CASSLHGGQGYNEQFF. Here the CDR3 DNA reads TGTGCCAGCAGCTTGCACGGGGGACAGGGCTACAATGAGCAGTTCTTC. The whole variable domain, remainder taken from reference TRBV5-8 and TRBJ2-1, is EAGVTQSPTHLIKTRGQQATLRCSPISGHTSVYWYQQALGLGLQFLLWYDEGEERNRGNFPPRFSGRQFPNYSSELNVNALELEDSALYLCASSLHGGQGYNEQFFGPGTRLTVL.

V gene TRBV7-8 combines with J gene TRBJ1-1, with 7 bases fitting TRBD1. The V segment lost 0 bases and the J segment 0 bases; nucleotides outside the gene matches: 1. The CDR3 spans 15 residues. Germline lookup yields CDR1 SGHVS and CDR2 FQNEAQ. CDR3 protein: CASSLAGQLNTEAFF. CDR3 DNA sequence: TGTGCCAGCAGCTTAGCGGGACAGTTGAACACTGAAGCTTTCTTT.

The rearrangement links TRBV25-1 to TRBJ2-3, with TRBD2 identical over 8 bases. The CDR3 totals 14 residues. Germline V CDR1 and CDR2: MGHDK, SYGVNS. The V segment lost 5 bases and the J segment 1 base; nucleotides outside the gene matches: 2. CDR3 in DNA: TGTGCCAGCAGTAGCGGGAGTGGCACAGATACGCAGTATTTT. Its translation is CASSSGSGTDTQYF.

The rearrangement uses TRBV5-1 and TRBJ1-4; a weak D match, TRBD1 (6 bases). V was pared by 5 bases and J by 3 bases, with 20 bases between. This CDR3 spans 17 amino acids. CDR1 is SGHRS, CDR2 YFSETQ, per germline. CDR3 DNA sequence: TGCGCCAGCAGTACAGCCGGGGGCGGTTTGGCTAATGAAAAACTGTTTTTT. Translation: CASSTAGGGLANEKLFF. The full variable domain, rest sourced from reference TRBV5-1 and TRBJ1-4, is KAGVTQTPRYLIKTRGQQVTLSCSPISGHRSVSWYQQTPGQGLQFLFEYFSETQRNKGNFPGRFSGRQFSNSRSEMNVSTLELGDSALYLCASSTAGGGLANEKLFFGSGTQLSVL.

The CDR3 sequence is CASSPRLTNYGYTF. The CDR3 DNA is TGTGCCAGCAGCCCCCGGCTTACTAACTATGGCTACACCTTC. This chain uses TRBV11-2 with TRBJ1-2; D unclear. The V gene's germline CDR1 is SGHAT and CDR2 FQNNGV. Trimming removed 5 bases at V and 0 bases at J, with 10 bases between. The CDR3 contains 14 residues.

The chain couples TRBV11-2 to TRBJ1-1; D is uncertain. The V gene's germline CDR1 is SGHAT and CDR2 FQNNGV. The CDR3 is 15 residues long. The V end was cut by 5 bases, the J end by 0 bases, with 13 bases between. This CDR3 reads CASSGRISLNTEAFF. CDR3 sequence (DNA): TGTGCCAGCAGCGGCAGGATTAGCCTGAACACTGAAGCTTTCTTT.

This chain uses TRBV19 with TRBJ2-1, with D perhaps matching TRBD1 (6 bases). Germline values: CDR1 LNHDA, CDR2 SQIVND (reference sequence). CDR3 length equals 14 residues. Trimming took off 5 bases at V and 3 bases at J, with 11 bases between the two ends. Here the CDR3 reads CASSEGELYNEQFF. CDR3 nucleotides: TGTGCCAGTAGTGAGGGGGAGCTCTACAATGAGCAGTTCTTC.

This sequence joins TRBV10-3 and TRBJ2-1, with 16 bases lining up with TRBD2. Losses at the gene ends were 10 bases for V and 9 bases for J; bases not matched to a gene: 3. The CDR3 totals 13 residues. Germline CDR1 ENHRY, CDR2 SYGVKD. CDR3 residues: CATGLAGGVEQFF. DNA of the CDR3: TGTGCCACGGGACTAGCGGGAGGGGTTGAGCAGTTCTTC.

This clone was seen a single time. This chain connects TRBV6-4 to TRBJ2-3, with 7 bases lining up with TRBD2. The V segment lost 5 bases and the J segment 0 bases; nucleotides outside the gene matches: 5. The CDR3 has 15 amino acids. Germline CDR1 reads MRHNA; CDR2 reads SNTAGT. The CDR3: CASSSQAGSTDTQYF. CDR3 in DNA: TGTGCCAGCAGTTCCCAAGCGGGGAGCACAGATACGCAGTATTTT.

Comments on this clone: Other DNA sequences in the sample encode the same CDR3. The V and J genes are TRBV6-5 and TRBJ2-1; maybe TRBD2 (5 bases). CDR3 size: 14 residues. Trimming took 6 bases from V and 0 from J, leaving 9 bases between them. Germline CDR1 MNHEY, CDR2 SVGAGI. CDR3 coding DNA: TGTGCCAGCAGCCGAGGGAGCTCCTACAATGAGCAGTTCTTC. Translated, it gives CASSRGSSYNEQFF.

V is TRBV28 and J is TRBJ1-5; D possibly corresponds to TRBD1 (6 bases). Germline lookup yields CDR1 MDHEN and CDR2 SYDVKM. There are 15 residues in the CDR3. The V gene lost 10 bases and the J gene lost 1 base, with 17 bases spanning the gap. The chain's CDR3 is CATIGSGASNQPQHF. CDR3 DNA sequence: TGTGCCACCATAGGATCAGGGGCGAGCAATCAGCCCCAGCATTTT.

The chain has TRBV11-2 and TRBJ2-1, with 7 bases that match TRBD2. Germline CDR1 SGHAT, CDR2 FQNNGV. The CDR3 runs 15 residues. The trim removed 0 bases at V and 9 bases at J, leaving 8 bases unmatched. The CDR3 region is CASSLDTGGSAEQFF. Here the CDR3 DNA reads TGTGCCAGCAGCTTAGATACTGGCGGGAGCGCTGAGCAGTTCTTC.

This chain connects TRBV6-4 to TRBJ2-3; TRBD2 matches 8 bases. The ends lost 2 bases at V and 1 base at J; junction bases unmatched: 2. This CDR3 comprises 15 residues. CDR1 is MRHNA, CDR2 SNTAGT, per germline. The CDR3 protein is CASSDVGLGTDTQYF. CDR3 bases: TGTGCCAGCAGTGACGTGGGACTAGGCACAGATACGCAGTATTTT.

This chain connects TRBV6-1 to TRBJ2-1; TRBD1 matches 8 bases. The CDR3 totals 15 residues. V lost 4 bases to trimming and J lost 3 bases; unmatched junction nucleotides: 5. Germline CDR1 is MNHNS and CDR2 is SASEGT. The CDR3 nucleotides read TGTGCCAGCAGTGCTGACAGGGGAGGCTACAATGAGCAGTTCTTC. Translating gives CASSADRGGYNEQFF.

This rearrangement joins TRBV29-1 to TRBJ1-2; the D is unclear. V lost 2 bases to trimming and J lost 1 base, with 14 bases between them. This CDR3 has 15 amino acids. Germline CDR1 SQVTM, CDR2 ANQGSEA. Here the CDR3 DNA reads TGCAGCGTTGAACGGGCAGGCTGGGATAACTATGGCTACACCTTC. It specifies CSVERAGWDNYGYTF.

The chain recombines TRBV29-1 with TRBJ2-1; D uncertain. This CDR3 comprises 11 residues. In germline, CDR1 is SQVTM, CDR2 ANQGSEA. V gave up 3 bases and J gave up 9 bases, with 9 bases separating them. CDR3 sequence (DNA): TGCAGCGTTGACTTGGTCATTGAGCAGTTCTTC. This sequence encodes CSVDLVIEQFF.

A few counts support this clone. The chain is built from TRBV28 and TRBJ2-1, with D unclear. The ends were cut back, 7 bases at V and 7 bases at J, with 8 bases in the middle. CDR3 size: 11 residues. Germline loops: CDR1 MDHEN, CDR2 SYDVKM. The DNA of the CDR3 is TGTGCCAGCACCGAAGGGAATGAGCAGTTCTTC. It specifies CASTEGNEQFF.

The chain uses TRBV2 and TRBJ2-3, with no clear D. Per germline, CDR1 SNHLY and CDR2 FYNNEI. The CDR3 spans 14 residues. V was shortened by 2 bases and J by 0 bases, with 6 bases between the two germline ends. This CDR3 reads CASSENGSTDTQYF. CDR3 sequence (DNA): TGTGCCAGCAGTGAAAACGGGAGCACAGATACGCAGTATTTT.

The chain links TRBV30 to TRBJ1-5; D might be TRBD1 (6 bases). This CDR3 is 15 amino acids long. Germline lookup yields CDR1 GTSNPN and CDR2 SVGIG (reference sequence). The V end lost 2 bases, the J end lost 0 bases, and 11 bases lay between the germline ends. The CDR3 DNA reads TGTGCCTGGAGTCAGGGGTTAAATAGCAATCAGCCCCAGCATTTT. It codes for CAWSQGLNSNQPQHF.

This clone was recorded only once. V is TRBV7-9 and J is TRBJ2-2; D may be TRBD2 (5 bases). Germline CDR1 reads SEHNR; CDR2 reads FQNEAQ (reference sequence). There are 15 residues in the CDR3. V was trimmed by 5 bases and J by 3 bases, leaving 13 bases between them. The DNA for the CDR3 is TGTGCCAGCAGCCCGGGAAACGCGGACACCGGGGAGCTGTTTTTT. Translated, it gives CASSPGNADTGELFF.

The chain has TRBV2 and TRBJ2-2; D unclear. Deletions cut 3 bases from V and 2 bases from J, with 10 bases between. CDR1 is SNHLY, CDR2 FYNNEI, per germline. The CDR3 loop spans 15 amino acids. The CDR3 DNA is TGTGCCAGCAGTGATCGCCTTTCTAACACCGGGGAGCTGTTTTTT. Its protein is CASSDRLSNTGELFF.

This chain joins TRBV7-4 and TRBJ1-1; D ambiguous. Germline-derived CDR1 and CDR2 are SGHVT and SQSDAQ. The CDR3 is 11 amino acids. V was pared by 4 bases and J by 4 bases, with 4 bases between. The CDR3 loop reads CASSSSTEAFF. In DNA form, the CDR3 reads TGTGCCAGCAGCTCGTCCACTGAAGCTTTCTTT. Using reference TRBV7-4 and TRBJ1-1 for the parts outside the CDR3, the full variable domain is GAGVSQSPRYKVAKRGRDVALRCDSISGHVTLYWYRQTLGQGSEVLTYSQSDAQRDKSGRPSGRFSAERPERSVSTLKIQRTEQGDSAVYLCASSSSTEAFFGQGTRLTVV.

The J gene is TRBJ2-1, the V gene TRBV19; TRBD2 agrees at 8 bases. CDR3 length: 15 amino acids. Germline values: CDR1 LNHDA, CDR2 SQIVND (reference sequence). The J segment lost 2 bases and the V segment lost 3 bases, leaving 3 bases of the junction unmatched. This chain's CDR3 is CASSMSGGPYNEQFF. In DNA, the CDR3 is TGTGCCAGTAGTATGAGCGGGGGCCCCTACAATGAGCAGTTCTTC.